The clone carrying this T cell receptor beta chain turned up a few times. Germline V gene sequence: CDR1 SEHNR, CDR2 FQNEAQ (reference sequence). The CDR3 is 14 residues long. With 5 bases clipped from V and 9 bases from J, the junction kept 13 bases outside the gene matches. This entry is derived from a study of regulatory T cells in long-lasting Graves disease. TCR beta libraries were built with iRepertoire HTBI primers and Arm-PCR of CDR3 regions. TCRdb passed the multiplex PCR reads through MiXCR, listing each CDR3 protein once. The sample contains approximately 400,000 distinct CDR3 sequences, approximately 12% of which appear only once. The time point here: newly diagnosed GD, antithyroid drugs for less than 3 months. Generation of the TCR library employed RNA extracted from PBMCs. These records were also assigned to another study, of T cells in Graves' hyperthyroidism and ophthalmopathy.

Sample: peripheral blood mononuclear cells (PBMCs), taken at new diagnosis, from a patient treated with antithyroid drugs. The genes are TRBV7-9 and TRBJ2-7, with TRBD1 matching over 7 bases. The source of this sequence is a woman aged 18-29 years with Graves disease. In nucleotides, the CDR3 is TGTGCCAGCAGCCCGGACAGGTTAGATGTCGGGCAGTACTTC. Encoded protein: CASSPDRLDVGQYF.